This TCR beta chain was retrieved from a study of identical twins. Study results and limitations: The study drew conclusions from cross-sectional statistical analysis, not from following the same donors.

This clonotype was seen repeatedly, ten times or more. Its antigen is as yet unknown. Using its own MiXCR run on the 5' RACE reads, TCRdb lists one record per CDR3 protein. The sample includes some 690,000 distinct CDR3 sequences, 21% of them seen just once. V shed 4 bases and J shed 4 bases, with 8 bases lying between them. CDR3 size: 12 residues. The V gene's germline CDR1 is MNHNS and CDR2 SASEGT. These data also formed part of another study, on T cells expressing NK-cell markers.

This clonotype was obtained from a woman aged 18-29 years in good health. The V gene is TRBV6-1, the J gene TRBJ2-7; TRBD2 is a possible D gene (6 bases). The sample taken for sequencing was PBMCs. The CDR3 region is CASSARGYEQYF. In DNA form, the CDR3 reads TGTGCCAGCAGTGCTCGGGGGTACGAGCAGTACTTC.